These T cell receptor beta chains were read from a single sample in a study of cytomegalovirus exposure and HLA in healthy donors. Some clones are missing from TCRdb's copy, which holds only in-frame ones; the method was immunoSEQ multiplex PCR. The sample comprises around 75,000 clones, approximately 80% of which are singletons, and 3% to 4% rests with the top ten. Sequenced material: PBMCs. These receptors were collected from a man in his forties or fifties in good health and CMV-seronegative. CDR3s include the opening cysteine and the closing phenylalanine or tryptophan. Each record gives: D gene, clone size, CDR3 length, V gene, J gene, CDR3 DNA, CDR3 protein. D genes are given only for firm matches. The size of a clone is reported for some rows only, either as once, few or many, or as a class for expanded clones.

TRBD2	few	14	TRBV30	TRBJ2-5	TGTGCCTGGAGTCACGGGAGGGCCCAAGAGACCCAGTACTTC	CAWSHGRAQETQYF
TRBD2	NA	16	TRBV5-1	TRBJ2-5	TGCGCCAGCAGCCCGGGACTAGCGGGGGCGGTGGAGACCCAGTACTTC	CASSPGLAGAVETQYF
NA	NA	15	TRBV18	TRBJ1-4	TGTGCCAGCTCGCCGAGACAGGCCACGGGGGAAAAACTGTTTTTT	CASSPRQATGEKLFF
NA	NA	13	TRBV10-3	TRBJ1-2	TGTGCCATCAGGGCTGGGGGGGTTAGCGGCTACACCTTC	CAIRAGGVSGYTF
TRBD1	NA	15	TRBV6-5	TRBJ1-4	TGTGCCAGCAGAGAACCCGGGACAGACGATGAAAAACTGTTTTTT	CASREPGTDDEKLFF
NA	NA	13	TRBV19	TRBJ1-1	TGTGCCAGTAGTTTCGGAGATTACACTGAAGCTTTCTTT	CASSFGDYTEAFF
TRBD2	NA	17	TRBV7-9	TRBJ2-5	TGTGCCAGCAGCTTACTTAAAGCGGGGGGGACCCAAGAGACCCAGTACTTC	CASSLLKAGGTQETQYF
NA	few	14	TRBV6-6	TRBJ2-1	TGTGCCAGCAGTCAACCCTTGGACTGGAGGGGGCAGTTCTTC	CASSQPLDWRGQFF
TRBD1	NA	14	TRBV29-1	TRBJ2-7	TGCAGCGTGCGACAGGGCCAAAATGGGTACGAGCAGTACTTC	CSVRQGQNGYEQYF
TRBD1	once	15	TRBV5-6	TRBJ1-2	TGTGCCAGCAGCTTCGACAGGGATGGTGGCTATGGCTACACCTTC	CASSFDRDGGYGYTF
TRBD1	NA	15	TRBV18	TRBJ1-5	TGTGCCAGCTCACCCTCACAGGGGGGCAATCAGCCCCAGCATTTT	CASSPSQGGNQPQHF
TRBD2	NA	15	TRBV19	TRBJ2-7	TGTGCCAGTAGTATAGTGGCGACGGGGGGGGACGAGCAGTACTTC	CASSIVATGGDEQYF
NA	NA	16	TRBV18	TRBJ2-4	TGTGCCAGCTCACCACCGGGACTCATAGCCAAAAACATTCAGTACTTC	CASSPPGLIAKNIQYF
NA	NA	17	TRBV5-1	TRBJ2-6	TGCGCCAGCAGCTTGGGGCAGGTTGCTCGTGGGGCCAACGTCCTGACTTTC	CASSLGQVARGANVLTF
TRBD1	once	16	TRBV4-2	TRBJ1-6	TGTGCCAGCAGCCAAGAAGGGACAGGGGGATATTCACCCCTCCACTTT	CASSQEGTGGYSPLHF
NA	NA	14	TRBV5-1	TRBJ2-1	TGCGCCAGCAGCCCGGGACGGGGGTTGGATGAGCAGTTCTTC	CASSPGRGLDEQFF
NA	NA	15	TRBV2	TRBJ1-1	TGTGCCAGCAGGGATGGACAGTATCAGAACACTGAAGCTTTCTTT	CASRDGQYQNTEAFF
TRBD1	NA	13	TRBV30	TRBJ1-1	TGTGCCTGGAGGACCTACAGGGGCACTGAAGCTTTCTTT	CAWRTYRGTEAFF
NA	NA	15	TRBV28	TRBJ1-4	TGTGCCAGCAGTTTATGGGGCAGTAAAAATGAAAAACTGTTTTTT	CASSLWGSKNEKLFF
TRBD2	few	14	TRBV7-3	TRBJ2-1	TGTGCCAGCAGCTTAATGCGGGGGGGCAATGAGCAGTTCTTC	CASSLMRGGNEQFF
NA	NA	13	TRBV19	TRBJ1-4	TGTGCCAGTAATGACAGAGTTAATGAAAAACTGTTTTTT	CASNDRVNEKLFF
NA	once	14	TRBV5-4	TRBJ1-1	TGTGCCAGCAGCCCAGGCGGGCGCGTGACTGAAGCTTTCTTT	CASSPGGRVTEAFF
NA	NA	13	TRBV4-3	TRBJ1-1	TGCGCCAGCAGCCCTCTAGTGAACACTGAAGCTTTCTTT	CASSPLVNTEAFF
NA	once	16	TRBV5-1	TRBJ2-2	TGCGCCAGCAGCTTGGCAGGCAGGGTTAACACCGGGGAGCTGTTTTTT	CASSLAGRVNTGELFF